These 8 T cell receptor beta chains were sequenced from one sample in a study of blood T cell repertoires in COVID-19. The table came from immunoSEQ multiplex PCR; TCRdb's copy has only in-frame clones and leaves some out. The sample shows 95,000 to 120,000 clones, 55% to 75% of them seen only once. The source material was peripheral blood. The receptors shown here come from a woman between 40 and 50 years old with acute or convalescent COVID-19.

CDR3 sequence: CASSGASGEGEQFF. CDR3 bases: TGTGCCAGCAGTGGGGCTAGCGGGGAGGGTGAGCAGTTCTTC. J is TRBJ2-1 and V is TRBV2, with 9 bases lining up with TRBD2. Germline V CDR1 and CDR2: SNHLY, FYNNEI. This CDR3 has 14 residues. J gave up 9 bases and V 4 bases, and 7 bases lay outside the gene matches.

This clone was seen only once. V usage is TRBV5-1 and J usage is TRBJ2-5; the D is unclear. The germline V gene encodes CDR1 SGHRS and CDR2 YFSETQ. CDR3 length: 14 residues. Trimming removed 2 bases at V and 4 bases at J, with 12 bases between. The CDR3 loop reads CASSFEGTGETQYF. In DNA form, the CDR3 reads TGCGCCAGCAGCTTCGAAGGCACGGGAGAGACCCAGTACTTC.

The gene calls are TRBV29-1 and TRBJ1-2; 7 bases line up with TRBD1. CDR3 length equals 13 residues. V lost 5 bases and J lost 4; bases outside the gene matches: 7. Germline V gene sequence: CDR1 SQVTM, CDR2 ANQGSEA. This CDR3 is CSVRPAGGYGYTF. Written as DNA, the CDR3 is TGCAGCGTTCGGCCGGCAGGGGGCTATGGCTACACCTTC.

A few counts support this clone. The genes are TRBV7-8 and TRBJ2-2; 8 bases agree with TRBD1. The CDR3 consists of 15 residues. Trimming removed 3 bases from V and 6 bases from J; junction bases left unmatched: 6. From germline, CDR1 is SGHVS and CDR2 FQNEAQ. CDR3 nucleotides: TGTGCCAGCAGCTTGGGGCAGGGGGCTGCCGGGGAGCTGTTTTTT. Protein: CASSLGQGAAGELFF.

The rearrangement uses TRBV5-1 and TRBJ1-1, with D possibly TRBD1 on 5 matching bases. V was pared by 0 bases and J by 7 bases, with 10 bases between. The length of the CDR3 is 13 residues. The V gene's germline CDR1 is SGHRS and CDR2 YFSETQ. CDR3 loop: CASSLDLDSEAFF. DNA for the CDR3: TGCGCCAGCAGCTTGGACCTCGACAGTGAAGCTTTCTTT.

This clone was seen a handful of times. CDR3 sequence reads: CASSHGTFSYEQYF. The CDR3 DNA sequence: TGTGCCAGCAGTCACGGGACATTCTCCTACGAGCAGTACTTC. V and J are TRBV6-6 and TRBJ2-7; tentatively, D is TRBD1 (6 bases). V was trimmed by 5 bases and J by 0 bases, leaving 11 bases between them. The CDR3 consists of 14 residues. Germline V gene lookup returns CDR1 MNHNY and CDR2 SVGAGI (reference sequence).

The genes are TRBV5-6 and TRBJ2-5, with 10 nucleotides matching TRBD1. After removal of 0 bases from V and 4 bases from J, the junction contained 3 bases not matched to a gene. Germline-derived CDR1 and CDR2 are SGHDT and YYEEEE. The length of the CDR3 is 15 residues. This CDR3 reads CASSLAWTGGETQYF. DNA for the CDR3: TGTGCCAGCAGCTTGGCCTGGACAGGGGGAGAGACCCAGTACTTC.

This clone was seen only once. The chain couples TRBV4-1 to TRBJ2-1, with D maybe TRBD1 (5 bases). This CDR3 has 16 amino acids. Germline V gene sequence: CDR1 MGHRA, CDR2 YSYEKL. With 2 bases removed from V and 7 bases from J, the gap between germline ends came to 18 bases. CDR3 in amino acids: CASSQLPTQVRNEQFF. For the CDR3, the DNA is TGCGCCAGCAGCCAACTCCCGACACAGGTCAGGAATGAGCAGTTCTTC.